This passage covers 30 T cell receptor beta chains from one sample sequenced in a study of blood T cells in healthy people across ages. Primed by a sample-barcoded 5' primer and a J-beta primer mix, a second PCR proceeded for 7 to 11 cycles. TCRdb reprocessed the 5' RACE reads with MiXCR, giving one entry per CDR3 protein. The table includes hundreds of thousands of distinct CDR3 sequences, around a fifth detected once. The sequencing input was blood. These receptors originate from an older man in good health.

The V call is TRBV29-1, the J call TRBJ2-6; no firm D call. The CDR3 totals 16 residues. The V and J ends lost 6 bases and 0 bases respectively, with 15 bases between them. Germline V lookup: CDR1 SQVTM, CDR2 ANQGSEA. The CDR3 DNA sequence: TGCAGCGTGACTTCTTCAGGTATCTCTGGGGCCAACGTCCTGACTTTC. This gives the protein CSVTSSGISGANVLTF.

The chain combines TRBV30 with TRBJ2-5, with D unclear. Germline V gene lookup returns CDR1 GTSNPN and CDR2 SVGIG (reference sequence). This CDR3 is built from 15 residues. Between the trimmed V and J ends, which lost 1 base and 2 bases, there was a span of 14 bases. This chain's CDR3 is CAWSARRSAQETQYF. CDR3 nucleotide sequence: TGTGCCTGGAGTGCCCGGCGGTCAGCACAAGAGACCCAGTACTTC.

This clonotype has a handful of counts. V usage is TRBV6-1 and J usage is TRBJ2-5, with TRBD1 identical over 7 bases. The last part of the DNA fits TRBJ2-7 better; the J call may be wrong. In germline, CDR1 is MNHNS, CDR2 SASEGT. This CDR3 is built from 15 residues. CDR3 loop: CASSEEQGNSYEQYV. CDR3 nucleotides: TGTGCCAGCAGTGAAGAACAGGGGAACTCCTACGAGCAGTACGTC.

About this clonotype itself: A read error may be the cause here, since a much bigger clone is one base away. This sequence joins TRBV12-5 and TRBJ2-5; the D is unclear. Near its end, the DNA agrees better with TRBJ2-1, so the J call may be wrong. Germline CDR1 LGHNT, CDR2 FRNRAP. This CDR3 has 16 amino acids. CDR3 protein: CASGFTRGLTYNEQFF. The CDR3 DNA reads TGTGCTAGTGGTTTTACTCGCGGCCTAACCTACAATGAGCAGTTCTTC.

About this clonotype: The junction departs from the called germline gene at one end, perhaps through a read error. This chain joins TRBV2 and TRBJ2-7; the D gene is possibly TRBD1 (5 bases). Looked up from germline, CDR1 is SNHLY and CDR2 is FYNNEI. The CDR3 length is 13 residues. DNA of the CDR3: TGTGCCAGCAGTGAAATCCCGACAGCTCTGACCCTATTC. It encodes CASSEIPTALTLF.

This clonotype was recorded many times. V and J are TRBV7-2 and TRBJ2-1, with TRBD2 matching over 11 bases. Germline loops: CDR1 SGHTA, CDR2 FQGNSA. The CDR3 sequence is 19 residues long. Losses at the gene ends were 4 bases for V and 0 bases for J; bases not matched to a gene: 11. The CDR3, as DNA: TGTGCCAGCAGCTCCCGGGCTAGCGGGGGGCTCAGCTCCTACAATGAGCAGTTCTTC. It translates to CASSSRASGGLSSYNEQFF.

This chain connects TRBV6-1 to TRBJ2-7; perhaps TRBD1 as D (6 bases). From germline, CDR1 is MNHNS and CDR2 SASEGT. Trimming pared 6 bases from V and 2 bases from J, leaving 14 bases between. The CDR3 runs to 14 residues. This CDR3 reads CASSWTVSTYEQYF. CDR3 DNA: TGTGCCAGCAGCTGGACAGTGTCCACCTACGAGCAGTACTTC.

This clonotype was seen a few times. V usage is TRBV3-1 and J usage is TRBJ2-2, with D unclear. Germline V gene data show CDR1 as LGHDT and CDR2 as YNNKEL (reference sequence). V was shortened by 3 bases and J by 5 bases, with 7 bases between the two germline ends. This CDR3 spans 13 amino acids. The CDR3 region has the DNA TGTGCCAGCAGCCAGGGTTTTACCGGGGAGCTGTTTTTT. This sequence encodes CASSQGFTGELFF.

The chain employs TRBV20-1 and TRBJ1-4; the D is unclear. Trimming pared 0 bases from V and 4 bases from J, leaving 12 bases between. The germline gives CDR1 DFQATT, CDR2 SNEGSKA (reference sequence). The CDR3 sequence is 15 residues long. The CDR3 DNA reads TGCAGTGCTAGAGATCTAGGTCTATTTAATGAAAAACTGTTTTTT. It specifies CSARDLGLFNEKLFF.

The rearrangement joins TRBV3-1 to TRBJ2-3, with 10 positions matching TRBD2. The junction had 13 bases not matched to a gene; V was cut back by 4 bases and J by 6 bases. Germline CDR1 LGHDT, CDR2 YNNKEL (reference sequence). The CDR3 runs to 17 residues. The CDR3 loop is CASSPRIASGRGDTQYF. The CDR3 DNA sequence: TGTGCCAGCAGCCCCAGGATCGCTAGCGGGAGAGGTGATACGCAGTATTTT.

Comments on this clonotype: One end of the junction fails to match germline, which may point to a read error. This chain connects TRBV3-1 to TRBJ2-5; D unresolved. Germline V gene lookup returns CDR1 LGHDT and CDR2 YNNKEL (reference sequence). CDR3 size: 15 residues. The CDR3 loop reads CASSPSVGRKEAQYF. The DNA of the CDR3 is TGTGCCAGCAGCCCCTCGGTGGGCCGTAAAGAGGCCCAGTACTTC.

The CDR3 DNA sequence: TGCGCCAGCAGCTTGACAGGGTTTGGAGAGACCCAGTACTTC. Translated: CASSLTGFGETQYF. V usage is TRBV5-1 and J usage is TRBJ2-7; D perhaps matches TRBD1 (6 bases). The end of the DNA fits TRBJ2-5 better, so the J call may be wrong. Looked up from germline, CDR1 is SGHRS and CDR2 is YFSETQ. CDR3 length: 14 amino acids.

The V and J genes are TRBV6-1 and TRBJ1-2, with 7 bases matching TRBD1. Looked up from germline, CDR1 is MNHNS and CDR2 is SASEGT. The J segment lost 7 bases and the V segment lost 4 bases, leaving 12 bases of the junction unmatched. The CDR3 is 15 amino acids. CDR3 nucleotides: TGTGCCAGCAGTGGGCAAACAACAGGGGTGATTGGCTACACCTTC. Protein sequence: CASSGQTTGVIGYTF.

The J gene is TRBJ2-1, the V gene TRBV5-1; 8 nucleotides line up with TRBD1. The J call may be wrong; the DNA end is better matched by TRBJ2-7. This CDR3 is built from 14 residues. CDR1 SGHRS and CDR2 YFSETQ come from the germline V gene. CDR3 bases: TGCGCCAGCAAACTGGACAGGGACGTCCGCGAGCAGTACGTC. It translates to CASKLDRDVREQYV.

This clonotype came up many times. The genes are TRBV12-3 or TRBV12-4 and TRBJ2-6; 7 bases agree with TRBD1. The CDR3 consists of 15 residues. With 5 bases clipped from V and 0 bases from J, the junction kept 1 base outside the gene matches. CDR3 region: CASSPGGSGANVLTF. DNA of the CDR3: TGTGCCAGCAGTCCAGGGGGCTCTGGGGCCAACGTCCTGACTTTC.

CDR3 bases: TGTGCCAGCAGCCCCCGACAGCTCATGAACACTGAAGCTTTCTTT. It encodes CASSPRQLMNTEAFF. The chain joins TRBV7-2 to TRBJ1-1, with D possibly TRBD1 on 5 matching bases. V lost 5 bases and J lost 0, with 13 bases in between. The CDR3 covers 15 residues. Per the germline V gene, CDR1 is SGHTA and CDR2 is FQGNSA.

The gene calls are TRBV6-1 and TRBJ2-4; 8 bases agree with TRBD1. Trimming removed 3 bases from V and 7 bases from J; junction bases left unmatched: 8. The CDR3 extends over 15 amino acids. Germline V gene data show CDR1 as MNHNS and CDR2 as SASEGT. The DNA of the CDR3 is TGTGCCAGCAGTGAGCAGGGGGCGAGGGCGAACATTCAGTACTTC. It is translated as CASSEQGARANIQYF.

The chain links TRBV18 to TRBJ2-7, with D uncertain. Germline V CDR1 and CDR2: KGHSH, LQKENI. Trimming left V 2 bases short and J 7 bases short, with 9 bases between. This CDR3 region has 12 residues. This CDR3 is CASSPDTREQYF. The CDR3 DNA follows: TGTGCCAGCTCACCAGATACGCGGGAGCAGTACTTC.

The V gene is TRBV18, the J gene TRBJ1-1; maybe TRBD1 (6 bases). The germline V gene has CDR1 KGHSH and CDR2 LQKENI. V lost 4 bases and J lost 3, with 9 bases in between. This CDR3 contains 13 residues. CDR3 region: CASSRDTYTEAFF. CDR3 nucleotides: TGTGCCAGCTCACGGGACACCTACACTGAAGCTTTCTTT.

The chain combines TRBV28 with TRBJ2-7, with D perhaps TRBD1 or TRBD2 (5 bases each). The CDR3 has 12 residues. The V and J ends lost 6 bases and 12 bases respectively, with 18 bases between them. The germline CDR1 and CDR2 sequences are MDHEN and SYDVKM. The CDR3 sequence: CASREGLNNGYF. CDR3 nucleotide sequence: TGTGCCAGCAGAGAGGGGTTGAATAACGGGTACTTC.

The genes are TRBV4-3 and TRBJ2-7, with TRBD1 matching 7 bases. Near its end, the DNA agrees better with TRBJ2-5, so the J call may be wrong. This CDR3 has 15 amino acids. CDR1 and CDR2 from the germline V gene are LGHNA and YSLEER. The CDR3 nucleotides are TGCGCCAGCAGCCAAGACCGGGACAGCCAAGAGACCCAGTACTTC. This gives the protein CASSQDRDSQETQYF.

This clonotype has only a few counts. V gene TRBV19 combines with J gene TRBJ2-3, with 12 bases that match TRBD2. The CDR3 runs to 15 residues. CDR1 LNHDA and CDR2 SQIVND come from the germline V gene (reference sequence). After removal of 2 bases from V and 9 bases from J, the junction contained 6 bases not matched to a gene. CDR3 region: CASSIMTSGGGTQYF. The CDR3 nucleotides are TGTGCCAGTAGTATAATGACTAGCGGGGGTGGCACGCAGTATTTT.

The chain links TRBV25-1 to TRBJ1-2; D is undetermined. V shed 6 bases and J shed 4 bases, with 9 bases lying between them. Germline lookup yields CDR1 MGHDK and CDR2 SYGVNS. CDR3 length: 12 amino acids. CDR3 protein: CASRTAGYGYTF. The DNA of the CDR3 is TGTGCCAGCAGAACGGCGGGCTATGGCTACACCTTC.

This clonotype was picked up many times. The V gene is TRBV5-6, the J gene TRBJ1-2; weak D call: TRBD1 (5 bases). Trimming took 4 bases from V and 8 from J, leaving 12 bases between them. This CDR3 comprises 12 residues. CDR1 and CDR2 from the germline V gene are SGHDT and YYEEEE. The CDR3 DNA reads as TGTGCCAGCAGCAATCAGGGTCGCGGCTACACCTTC. Protein: CASSNQGRGYTF.

This clonotype was counted a few times. The chain links TRBV3-1 to TRBJ2-3; weak D call: TRBD2 (5 bases). Germline V CDR1 and CDR2: LGHDT, YNNKEL (reference sequence). V gave up 8 bases and J gave up 1 base, with 13 bases separating them. CDR3 size: 14 residues. Here the CDR3 reads CASGGRRRTDTQYF. In nucleotides, the CDR3 is TGTGCCAGCGGCGGGCGGAGGCGCACAGATACGCAGTATTTT.

For this clonotype: This is likely a read error, given that the CDR3 carries no conserved phenylalanine or tryptophan at its end. The chain carries TRBV12-3 or TRBV12-4 and TRBJ2-3, with unresolved D. This CDR3 spans 14 amino acids. With 3 bases removed from V and 0 bases from J, the gap between germline ends came to 7 bases. The CDR3 spells CASSFGASTDTQYS. CDR3 nucleotides: TGTGCCAGCAGTTTCGGTGCTAGCACAGATACGCAGTATTCT.

This chain uses TRBV7-7 with TRBJ2-5; 9 bases map to TRBD1. The V segment lost 5 bases and the J segment 3 bases; nucleotides outside the gene matches: 7. This CDR3 has 15 residues. CDR1 and CDR2 (germline): SSHAT, FNYEAQ (reference sequence). The CDR3 bases are TGTGCCAGCAGCGCCTCCGGGACAGGGAAAGAGACCCAGTACTTC. Amino acids: CASSASGTGKETQYF.

This clonotype was counted many times. The chain combines TRBV5-1 with TRBJ2-5, with D perhaps given as TRBD1 or TRBD2 (6 bases each). The germline gives CDR1 SGHRS, CDR2 YFSETQ. Trimming cost V 1 base and J 5 bases, with 15 bases left between them. The CDR3 extends over 15 amino acids. The CDR3 DNA reads as TGCGCCAGCAGCTTGCCGGGGACTCAGGGGGAGACCCAGTACTTC. Translation gives CASSLPGTQGETQYF. The full variable domain, completed using reference TRBV5-1 and TRBJ2-5, is KAGVTQTPRYLIKTRGQQVTLSCSPISGHRSVSWYQQTPGQGLQFLFEYFSETQRNKGNFPGRFSGRQFSNSRSEMNVSTLELGDSALYLCASSLPGTQGETQYFGPGTRLLVL.

This clonotype occurred a few times. This chain uses TRBV5-1 with TRBJ2-3; 8 bases align to TRBD1. J lost 1 base, V lost 5 bases, and 6 bases had no gene match. Germline lookup yields CDR1 SGHRS and CDR2 YFSETQ. The CDR3 has 15 residues. CDR3 in DNA: TGCGCCAGCAGAGATACGGGACAGGGCACAGATACGCAGTATTTT. Its translation: CASRDTGQGTDTQYF.

This clonotype has a handful of counts. The chain couples TRBV12-3 or TRBV12-4 to TRBJ1-5; 8 bases match TRBD1. The CDR3 spans 14 residues. Trimming removed 3 bases from V and 7 bases from J; junction bases left unmatched: 5. The CDR3 sequence is CASSFTGGLQPQHF. In DNA form, the CDR3 reads TGTGCCAGCAGTTTCACAGGGGGTCTCCAGCCCCAGCATTTT.